This TCR beta chain was observed in a study of blood T cell repertoires in COVID-19. As for the study in general: Italy, Spain and the United States were the sources of the convalescent and acute COVID-19 samples. T cells, B-cell-depleted T cells, or PBMCs provided the cDNA or gDNA that served as material.

Trimming shortened V by 4 bases and J by 0 bases, and 10 bases separated the two germline ends. The germline gives CDR1 SGHRS, CDR2 YFSETQ. This CDR3 has 14 residues. Source study methods: Using reference gene primer amplification, nucleated cell counts were estimated. Sequenced by immunoSEQ multiplex PCR; TCRdb stores in-frame clones only, minus some. From that table come the V and J calls and clone size; the DNA was used to work out D and trimming. The sample includes more than 300,000 clones, around 91% of them seen just once. Sequences were obtained from peripheral blood. This TCR was recovered from a woman aged 18-29 years who had recovered from COVID-19. The V gene is TRBV5-1, the J gene TRBJ2-5; possible D gene TRBD1, 6 bases. The DNA for the CDR3 is TGCGCCAGCAGCAGAGGACAGTACCAAGAGACCCAGTACTTC. This codes for CASSRGQYQETQYF.